One and the same sample provided the 10 T cell receptor beta chains below, sequenced in a study of blood T cell repertoires in COVID-19. Here immunoSEQ multiplex PCR was the method, and the copy in TCRdb shows in-frame clones only, minus some. Counted here are 28,000 or so clones, 70% to 90% occurring once; the ten biggest clones make up less than 8%. Sequenced input: peripheral blood. These receptors all stem from a man aged 55 to 70 with COVID-19, enrolled during active disease.

This clone was seen just once. V and J are TRBV19 and TRBJ2-1, with 7 bases identical to TRBD1. Germline assignment: CDR1 LNHDA and CDR2 SQIVND (reference sequence). This CDR3 is built from 15 residues. The J segment lost 5 bases and the V segment lost 4 bases, leaving 8 bases of the junction unmatched. DNA of the CDR3: TGTGCCAGTAGTACTGGACAGGATGGGGACAATGAGCAGTTCTTC. This sequence encodes CASSTGQDGDNEQFF.

V is TRBV10-3 and J is TRBJ1-4; TRBD1 is a possible D gene (6 bases). Germline lookup yields CDR1 ENHRY and CDR2 SYGVKD. The CDR3 is made up of 16 amino acids. Trimming shortened V by 2 bases and J by 11 bases, and 21 bases separated the two germline ends. The CDR3, as DNA: TGTGCCATCAGTGAGCCTAAGGACAGACTTATTGGGAAACTGTTTTTT. This encodes CAISEPKDRLIGKLFF.

The rearrangement uses TRBV19 and TRBJ1-2; D is uncertain. The V and J ends lost 4 bases and 6 bases respectively, with 15 bases between them. The CDR3 consists of 14 residues. Germline CDR1 reads LNHDA; CDR2 reads SQIVND (reference sequence). CDR3 DNA sequence: TGTGCCAGTAGTACGGCCCAAAAGGCGGATGGCTACACCTTC. Residues: CASSTAQKADGYTF.

The table lists this clone with a count of one. This rearrangement joins TRBV5-1 to TRBJ1-2, with a possible D match to TRBD1 (5 bases). Germline V lookup: CDR1 SGHRS, CDR2 YFSETQ. The CDR3 length is 14 residues. V lost 1 base and J 8 bases, leaving 15 bases between the germline ends. CDR3 protein: CASSLSEVREGYTF. In nucleotides, the CDR3 is TGCGCCAGCAGCTTGTCGGAAGTCAGGGAAGGCTACACCTTC.

The rearrangement joins TRBV7-9 to TRBJ2-1, with 8 bases fitting TRBD2. V shed 4 bases, J shed 9 bases, and the junction held 14 bases outside the gene matches. This CDR3 is 16 amino acids long. From germline, CDR1 is SEHNR and CDR2 FQNEAQ (reference sequence). CDR3 in DNA: TGTGCCAGCAGCTCAATTACTAGCGGAGCAGCGGGTGAGCAGTTCTTC. Its translation is CASSSITSGAAGEQFF.

This clone was observed a handful of times. The genes are TRBV5-1 and TRBJ2-1, with 7 bases fitting TRBD2. With V trimmed by 2 bases and J by 4 bases, 12 bases remained unmatched. This CDR3 region has 17 residues. The germline gives CDR1 SGHRS, CDR2 YFSETQ. This chain's CDR3 is CASSFLGREGDYNEQFF. In DNA, the CDR3 is TGCGCCAGCAGCTTCCTTGGGAGGGAAGGAGATTACAATGAGCAGTTCTTC.

This clone occurred a few times. This chain uses TRBV10-3 with TRBJ1-2; D unresolved. Looked up from germline, CDR1 is ENHRY and CDR2 is SYGVKD. Trimming pared 5 bases from V and 2 bases from J, leaving 6 bases between. This CDR3 has 12 residues. CDR3 in amino acids: CAISTANYGYTF. The DNA for the CDR3 is TGTGCCATCAGTACAGCAAACTATGGCTACACCTTC.

The chain uses TRBV5-1 and TRBJ1-6; the D is unclear. CDR1 and CDR2 (germline): SGHRS, YFSETQ. The CDR3 has 16 amino acids. The V gene lost 4 bases and the J gene lost 6 bases, with 17 bases spanning the gap. In nucleotides, the CDR3 is TGCGCCAGCAGCGCGGCGACCGGGGAAGTTAATTCACCCCTCCACTTT. Amino acids: CASSAATGEVNSPLHF. The entire variable domain, with the rest obtained from reference TRBV5-1 and TRBJ1-6, is as follows: KAGVTQTPRYLIKTRGQQVTLSCSPISGHRSVSWYQQTPGQGLQFLFEYFSETQRNKGNFPGRFSGRQFSNSRSEMNVSTLELGDSALYLCASSAATGEVNSPLHFGNGTRLTVT.

The chain uses TRBV13 and TRBJ1-2; a weak D match, TRBD1 (6 bases). The length of the CDR3 is 15 residues. V lost 4 bases and J lost 5, with 17 bases in between. Germline CDR1 PRHDT, CDR2 FYEKMQ (reference sequence). DNA for the CDR3: TGTGCCAGCAGCTCTGGACAGAAGCCACTTTATGGCTACACCTTC. Amino acid sequence: CASSSGQKPLYGYTF.

This sequence joins TRBV7-9 and TRBJ2-7; 12 bases are shared with TRBD2. Trimming took 5 bases from V and 7 from J; bases not matched to a gene: 9. The CDR3 spans 15 residues. Germline V gene sequence: CDR1 SEHNR, CDR2 FQNEAQ (reference sequence). The CDR3: CASSGPSGRAWEQYF. Here the CDR3 DNA reads TGTGCCAGCAGCGGGCCTAGCGGGAGGGCCTGGGAGCAGTACTTC.